This T cell receptor (beta chain) was identified in a study of metastatic and nonmetastatic thyroid tumors. The wider study: From malignant and benign thyroid patients, repertoires in blood and in tumor or nodule tissue were compared. General observations from the study: For both blood and tumor, malignant thyroid tumors reportedly showed significantly higher TCR beta diversity than benign nodules did.

The CDR3 runs to 11 residues. The V gene lost 7 bases and the J gene lost 6 bases, with 13 bases spanning the gap. Germline V gene data show CDR1 as SQVTM and CDR2 as ANQGSEA. TCRdb re-called the PCR reads with MiXCR. The sample gives 13,000 or so clones, 27% of which show up once; approximately 21% is in the top ten. Before thyroid surgery, none of the patients had received any treatment. Note on this clone: Its antigen is still unknown.

The TCR originated in a female donor with papillary thyroid cancer or a benign thyroid nodule (not recorded which). Some clones in this sample may be carry-over from other donors' samples. The sample taken for sequencing was tumor tissue. The rearrangement uses TRBV29-1 and TRBJ2-7, with D perhaps given as TRBD1 or TRBD2 (5 bases each). The CDR3 here is CSGVRGGEQYF. The CDR3 DNA sequence: TGCAGCGGGGTGAGGGGCGGCGAGCAGTACTTC.